This T cell receptor beta chain appears in the sequencing data of a study of shared clonotypes between healthy human individuals. Whole-study findings and limits: Generally, naive subsets (rather than memory subsets) showed larger estimated richness. The rarefaction results pointed to incomplete sorted-subset sequencing despite large depth.

The CDR3 has 13 residues. CDR1 is SEHNR, CDR2 FQNEAQ, per germline (reference sequence). V was cut by 1 base and J by 2 bases, with 6 bases left in between. Naive CD8 cells lacked CD45RO, underwent positive selection for CCR7 and left out terminally differentiated effector memory CD45RA+ cells. Here immunoSEQ multiplex PCR was the method, and the copy in TCRdb shows in-frame clones only, minus some. The data show more than 2 million clones, with approximately 94% seen just once and around 1.1% held by the top ten. In regard to this clone: Its antigen is unidentified. Other DNA sequences within the sample encode an identical CDR3.

The receptor was derived from a man aged 18 to 29 in good health. What was sequenced was naive CD8+ T cells sorted from blood. The genes are TRBV7-9 and TRBJ2-7; no clear D. CDR3 nucleotides: TGTGCCAGCAGCTTAGGGGTAGCCTACGAGCAGTACTTC. Translated: CASSLGVAYEQYF.